A single sample gave rise to the 8 T cell receptor beta chains below, sequenced in a study of T cells in Graves' hyperthyroidism and ophthalmopathy (dated by TCRdb to about 2019). Receptor libraries were prepared by multiplex PCR. For sequencing, an Illumina HiSeq 2000 was employed. The TCR beta CDR3 regions were amplified from the RNA transcripts. A first-round RT-PCR of the TCR CDR3 used the HTBI primer set with the Qiagen OneStep RT-PCR kit. Starting from the raw public reads, TCRdb applied fastp trimming at Q25, assembled clones with MiXCR and retained in-frame beta chains. Every entry covers one CDR3 protein and lists the most common genes and DNA from its rows. Recorded for this sample are 550,000 to 700,000 distinct CDR3 sequences; just over 45% of them occurred a single time. The ten largest clonotypes hold around 19% of the sample. Specimen: peripheral blood or thyroid tissue (not recorded which). These receptor sequences come from an adult woman with Graves' disease, either hyperthyroidism or ophthalmopathy (not recorded which).

Many counts were recorded for this clonotype. This chain links TRBV14 with TRBJ1-2; TRBD1 aligns across 7 bases. The CDR3 is 13 residues long. Germline V gene sequence: CDR1 SGHDN, CDR2 FVKESK. Trimming at V came to 1 base and at J to 6 bases, leaving 2 bases not matched to a gene. CDR3 loop: CASSQARGHGYTF. Written as DNA, the CDR3 is TGTGCCAGCAGCCAAGCTAGGGGGCATGGCTACACCTTC.

In this sample, this clonotype turned up once. This chain connects TRBV11-1 to TRBJ1-6, with a possible D match to TRBD1 (5 bases). This CDR3 spans 18 amino acids. V was cut by 6 bases and J by 0 bases, with 18 bases left in between. The germline V gene encodes CDR1 SGHAT and CDR2 FQDESV (reference sequence). CDR3 nucleotide sequence: TGTGCCAGCAGTTCATCGGACCCAGGGATCTCCTATAATTCACCCCTCCACTTT. Protein product: CASSSSDPGISYNSPLHF.

The J gene is TRBJ1-3, the V gene TRBV7-9; 7 bases agree with TRBD1. V lost 4 bases and J lost 4; bases outside the gene matches: 7. The CDR3 spans 15 residues. CDR1 and CDR2 (germline): SEHNR, FQNEAQ (reference sequence). The chain's CDR3 is CASSSFDRAGNTIYF. For the CDR3, the DNA is TGTGCCAGCAGCTCATTCGACAGGGCGGGAAACACCATATATTTT.

This clonotype was seen a few times. V usage is TRBV10-3 and J usage is TRBJ1-1, with D perhaps matching TRBD1 (5 bases). The V gene lost 6 bases and the J gene lost 4 bases, with 9 bases spanning the gap. The CDR3 consists of 12 residues. The germline V gene has CDR1 ENHRY and CDR2 SYGVKD. The CDR3 is CAIRAGRTEAFF. CDR3 coding DNA: TGTGCCATCAGAGCGGGGCGCACTGAAGCTTTCTTT.

As regards this clonotype: This is likely a read error, given that the CDR3 carries no conserved phenylalanine or tryptophan at its end. The limits of the CDR3 on the DNA are not certain, so only TCRdb's listed CDR3 is given. V and J are TRBV11-2 and TRBJ2-6. Per germline, CDR1 SGHAT and CDR2 FQNNGV. The CDR3 length equals 10 residues, ends included. The CDR3 reads CASSANSQSY.

This clonotype was counted once. This chain links TRBV19 with TRBJ1-5; tentative D call: TRBD1 (5 bases). CDR3 length equals 16 residues. The germline CDR1 and CDR2 sequences are LNHDA and SQIVND (reference sequence). Trimming took off 5 bases at V and 1 base at J, with 15 bases between the two ends. CDR3 nucleotides: TGTGCCAGTAGTCCCCTCGGGGGGAAAAGCAATCAGCCCCAGCATTTT. It codes for CASSPLGGKSNQPQHF.

This rearrangement joins TRBV30 to TRBJ2-7; 10 nucleotides match TRBD2. The V gene's germline CDR1 is GTSNPN and CDR2 SVGIG (reference sequence). The CDR3 totals 12 residues. The J segment lost 6 bases and the V segment lost 3 bases, leaving 2 bases of the junction unmatched. The CDR3 is CAWRLAGSEQYF. Here the CDR3 DNA reads TGTGCCTGGAGACTAGCGGGGAGCGAGCAGTACTTC.

J is TRBJ1-4 and V is TRBV2, with TRBD1 matching 7 bases. J gave up 8 bases and V 9 bases, and 6 bases lay outside the gene matches. Per germline, CDR1 SNHLY and CDR2 FYNNEI. The CDR3 extends over 12 amino acids. CDR3 region: CASTGVGEKLFF. In nucleotides, the CDR3 is TGTGCCAGTACAGGGGTAGGAGAAAAACTGTTTTTT.